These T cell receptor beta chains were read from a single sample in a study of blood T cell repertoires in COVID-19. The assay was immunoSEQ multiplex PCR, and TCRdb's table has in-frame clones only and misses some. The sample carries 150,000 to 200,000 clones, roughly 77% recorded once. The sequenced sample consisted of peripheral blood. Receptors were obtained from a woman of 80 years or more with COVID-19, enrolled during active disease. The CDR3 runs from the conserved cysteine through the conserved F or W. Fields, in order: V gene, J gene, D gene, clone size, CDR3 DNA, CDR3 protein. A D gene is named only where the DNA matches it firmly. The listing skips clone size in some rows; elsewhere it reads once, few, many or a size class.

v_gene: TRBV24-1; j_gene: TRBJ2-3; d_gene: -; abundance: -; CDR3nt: TGTGCCACCGCTCCCGACGGGGGTAGGGATACGCAGTATTTT; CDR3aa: CATAPDGGRDTQYF
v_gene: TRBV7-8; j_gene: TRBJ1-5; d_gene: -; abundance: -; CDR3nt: TGTGCCAGCAGCCCCGGGAGGGGCGCAAATCAGCCCCAGCATTTT; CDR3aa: CASSPGRGANQPQHF
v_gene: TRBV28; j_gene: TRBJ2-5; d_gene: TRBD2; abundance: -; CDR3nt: TGTGCCAGCCGGGCGGGAGATAGTCGGGAGACCCAGTACTTC; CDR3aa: CASRAGDSRETQYF
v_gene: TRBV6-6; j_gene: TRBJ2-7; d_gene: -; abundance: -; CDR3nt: TGTGCCAGCAGTTACCTAGACAGTCCCTACGAGCAGTACTTC; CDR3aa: CASSYLDSPYEQYF
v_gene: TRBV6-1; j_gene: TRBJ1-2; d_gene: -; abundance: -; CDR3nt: TGTGCCAGCAGTGAAGCGGGGGTGACAGGTGCCTATGGCTACACCTTC; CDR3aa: CASSEAGVTGAYGYTF
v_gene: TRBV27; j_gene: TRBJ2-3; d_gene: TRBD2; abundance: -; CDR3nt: TGTGCCAGCCCTCGGGGGGGAGTAGCGGGCACAGATACGCAGTATTTT; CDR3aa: CASPRGGVAGTDTQYF
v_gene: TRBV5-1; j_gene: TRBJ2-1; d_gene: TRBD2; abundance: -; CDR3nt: TGCGCCAGCAGAGTTTACGGGACTAGCGGACAAAATGAGCAGTTCTTC; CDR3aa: CASRVYGTSGQNEQFF
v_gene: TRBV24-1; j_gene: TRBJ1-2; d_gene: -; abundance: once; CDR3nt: TGTGCCACCAGTGATTCCAGGGGTTCCCACACCTTC; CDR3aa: CATSDSRGSHTF
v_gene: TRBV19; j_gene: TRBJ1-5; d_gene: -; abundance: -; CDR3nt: TGTGCCAGTAGTGGGCAGGGAATAGGGCCCCAGCATTTT; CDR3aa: CASSGQGIGPQHF
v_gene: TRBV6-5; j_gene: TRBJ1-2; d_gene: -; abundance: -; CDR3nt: TGTGCCAGCAGACAGAACTATGGCTACACCTTC; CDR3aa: CASRQNYGYTF
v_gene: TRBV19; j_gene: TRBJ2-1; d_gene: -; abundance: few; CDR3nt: TGTGCCAGTAGTACGACGTTAGAGACGGGAGCTTACAATGAGCAGTTCTTC; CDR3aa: CASSTTLETGAYNEQFF
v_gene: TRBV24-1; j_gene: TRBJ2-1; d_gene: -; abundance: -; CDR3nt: TGTGCCACCAGTGTGAGGAATGAGCAGTTCTTC; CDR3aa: CATSVRNEQFF
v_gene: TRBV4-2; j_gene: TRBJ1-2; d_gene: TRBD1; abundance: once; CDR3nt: TGTGCCAGCAGCCAATTGGGACAGGGGGCTGGCTACACCTTC; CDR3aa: CASSQLGQGAGYTF
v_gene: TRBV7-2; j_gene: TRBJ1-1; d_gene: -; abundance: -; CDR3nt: TGTGCCAGCAGCTTAGGAGGGCCTGGGAAAGCTGAAGCTTTCTTT; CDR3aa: CASSLGGPGKAEAFF
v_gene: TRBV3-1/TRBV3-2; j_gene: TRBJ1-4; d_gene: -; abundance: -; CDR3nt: TGTGCCAGCAGCCAAGGCAGGGGCGAAAAACTGTTTTTT; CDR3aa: CASSQGRGEKLFF
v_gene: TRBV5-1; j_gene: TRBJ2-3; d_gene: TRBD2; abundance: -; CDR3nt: TGCGCCAGCAGCTTGGCAACTAGCGGGATCACAGATACGCAGTATTTT; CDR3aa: CASSLATSGITDTQYF
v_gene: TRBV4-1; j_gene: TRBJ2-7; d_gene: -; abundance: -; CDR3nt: TGCGCCAGCAGCCAAGAGCTTCCCTTTAGATACGAGCAGTACTTC; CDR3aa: CASSQELPFRYEQYF
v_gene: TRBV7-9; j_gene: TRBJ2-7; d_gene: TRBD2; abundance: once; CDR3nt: TGTGCCAGCAGCCCCAGCGGGGGGTACGAGCAGTACTTC; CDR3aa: CASSPSGGYEQYF
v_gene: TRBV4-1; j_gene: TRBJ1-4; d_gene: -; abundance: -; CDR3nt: TGCGCCAGCAGCCAAACGCCGGGACAAATTAATGAAAAACTGTTTTTT; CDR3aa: CASSQTPGQINEKLFF
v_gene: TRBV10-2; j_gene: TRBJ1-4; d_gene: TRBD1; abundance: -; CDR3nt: TGCGCCAGCAGTCAGTACACAGGGGCTGGTGAAAAACTGTTTTTT; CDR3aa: CASSQYTGAGEKLFF
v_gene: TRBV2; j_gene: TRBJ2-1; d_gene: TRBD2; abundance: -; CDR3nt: TGTGCCAGCAGTGCTCGAGCGGGGGGGAATGAGCAGTTCTTC; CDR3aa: CASSARAGGNEQFF
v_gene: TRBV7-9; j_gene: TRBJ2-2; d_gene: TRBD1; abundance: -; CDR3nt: TGTGCCAGCAGCTTAGCACAGGGGCCCACCGGGGAGCTGTTTTTT; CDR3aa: CASSLAQGPTGELFF
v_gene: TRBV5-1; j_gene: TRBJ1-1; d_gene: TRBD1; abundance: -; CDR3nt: TGCGCCAGCAGCTGGACCGGGACAGGGTTGATTGGGGCCACTGAAGCTTTCTTT; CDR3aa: CASSWTGTGLIGATEAFF
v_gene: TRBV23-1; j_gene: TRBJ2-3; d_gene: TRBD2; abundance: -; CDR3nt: TGCGCCAGCAGTCAGTGTTCGGGGGGTAGCACAGATACGCAGTATTTT; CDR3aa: CASSQCSGGSTDTQYF
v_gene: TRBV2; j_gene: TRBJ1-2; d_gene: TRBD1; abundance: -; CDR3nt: TGTGCCAGCAGTGAGATGAGGGGGCGCGGAGGCTACACCTTC; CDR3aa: CASSEMRGRGGYTF
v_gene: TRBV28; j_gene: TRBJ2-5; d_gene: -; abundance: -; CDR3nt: TGTGCCAGCAGTTTACAGGGGTTCGGGACCCAGTACTTC; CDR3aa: CASSLQGFGTQYF
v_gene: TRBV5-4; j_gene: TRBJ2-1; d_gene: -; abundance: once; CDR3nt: TGTGCCAGCAGCTGGAGCCTGTCGATCTACAATGAGCAGTTCTTC; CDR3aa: CASSWSLSIYNEQFF
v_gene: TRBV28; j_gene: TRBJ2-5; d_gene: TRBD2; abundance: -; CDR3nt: TGTGCCAGCAGTTTAGCGGGGGGCCAAGAGACCCAGTACTTC; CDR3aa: CASSLAGGQETQYF
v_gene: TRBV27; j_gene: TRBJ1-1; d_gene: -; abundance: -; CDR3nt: TGTGCCAGCAGTTTACGGGACAAGCTTCTTACTGAAGCTTTCTTT; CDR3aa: CASSLRDKLLTEAFF
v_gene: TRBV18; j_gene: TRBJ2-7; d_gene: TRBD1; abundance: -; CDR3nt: TGTGCCAGCTCACTATCCGGACAGGGGGCCTACGAGCAGTACTTC; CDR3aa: CASSLSGQGAYEQYF
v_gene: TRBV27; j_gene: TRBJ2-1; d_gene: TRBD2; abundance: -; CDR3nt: TGTGCCAGCAGGGCTGGAGGAGCGGGAACCTACAATGAGCAGTTCTTC; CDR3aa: CASRAGGAGTYNEQFF
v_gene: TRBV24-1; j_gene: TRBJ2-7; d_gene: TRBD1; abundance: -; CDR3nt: TGTGCCACCAGTGACGCCGGGACAGGGTCGAGTGAGCAGTACTTC; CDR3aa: CATSDAGTGSSEQYF
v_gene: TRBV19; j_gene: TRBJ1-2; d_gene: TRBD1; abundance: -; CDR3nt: TGTGCCAGTCGCGACAGGGGGGTCTATGGCTACACCTTC; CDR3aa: CASRDRGVYGYTF
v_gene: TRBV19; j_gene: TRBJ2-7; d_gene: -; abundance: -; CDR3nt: TGTGCCGGGGGAGGGGGAGGGCCTTCCTACGAGCAGTACTTC; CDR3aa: CAGGGGGPSYEQYF
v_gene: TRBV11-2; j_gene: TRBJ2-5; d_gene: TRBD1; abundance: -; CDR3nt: TGTGCCAGCAGCTCCCAGGGGGCTGGTGAGACCCAGTACTTC; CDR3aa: CASSSQGAGETQYF
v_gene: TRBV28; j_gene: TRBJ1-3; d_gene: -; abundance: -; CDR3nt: TGTGCCACCCTGGGGAGCGTGATCTCTGGAAACACCATATATTTT; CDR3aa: CATLGSVISGNTIYF
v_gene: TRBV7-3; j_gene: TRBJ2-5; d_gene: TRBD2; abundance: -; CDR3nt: TGTGCCAGCAGCCCCACCCGGGGGGGAGAGACCCAGTACTTC; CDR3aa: CASSPTRGGETQYF
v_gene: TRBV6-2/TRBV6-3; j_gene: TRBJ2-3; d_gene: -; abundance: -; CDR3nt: TGTGCCAGCAGTCTTAGCTCGAGGATCCCAGATACGCAGTATTTT; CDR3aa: CASSLSSRIPDTQYF
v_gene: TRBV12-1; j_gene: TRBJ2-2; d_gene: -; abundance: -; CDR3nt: TGTGCCAGCAGCCCGGAAGGTGGGGGGTCGGACACCGGGGAGCTGTTTTTT; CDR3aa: CASSPEGGGSDTGELFF
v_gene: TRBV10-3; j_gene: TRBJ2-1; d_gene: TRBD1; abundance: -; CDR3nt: TGTGCCACCGACCGAGGGACAGGGGGCCGCAATGAGCAGTTCTTC; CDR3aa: CATDRGTGGRNEQFF
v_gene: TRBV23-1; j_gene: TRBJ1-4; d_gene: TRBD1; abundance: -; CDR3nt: TGCGCCAGCAGTCAATCTCGCAGTCTACAGGGGGCTGAAAAACTGTTTTTT; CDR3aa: CASSQSRSLQGAEKLFF
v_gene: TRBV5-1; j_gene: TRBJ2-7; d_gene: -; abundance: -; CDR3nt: TGCGCCAGCAGCTTGAGTACAGGGATAATTTACGAGCAGTACTTC; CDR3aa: CASSLSTGIIYEQYF